This entry is about one TCR beta chain. Its antigen is unidentified. This sample was included in a study of T cell repertoires in cytomegalovirus infection. Overall study findings and caveats: Cumulative frequency of public TCR beta families picked out carriers of CMV plus the relevant HLA.

CDR3 size: 16 residues. V was clipped by 5 bases and J by 3 bases; unmatched bases: 9. CDR1 and CDR2 from the germline V gene are SEHNR and FQNEAQ (reference sequence). One entry per CDR3 protein, called by TCRdb with MiXCR from the reads. The data show roughly 180,000 distinct CDR3 sequences, about 18% seen once. The clonotype was recovered from a human donor in good health (CMV status not recorded). Some clones in this sample may be carry-over from other donors' samples. The sequenced material came from CD8+ T cells from PBMCs. This sequence joins TRBV7-9 and TRBJ2-2; 7 positions agree with TRBD2. The CDR3 sequence: CASSPLGGTYTGELFF. CDR3 nucleotides: TGTGCCAGCAGCCCTCTCGGGGGGACGTACACCGGGGAGCTGTTTTTT.